This TCR beta chain was obtained from a study of T-cell reconstitution after alpha-beta-depleted transplantation in children. Findings of the study overall: Where alpha-beta T cells came from about two months after transplant was reportedly several hundred expanded graft clones. Fresh T-cell production supplied most of the T-cell counts and diversity seen one year after transplant. The study traced high day-60 TCRbeta diversity in some patients to surviving recipient T cells and thymic progenitors.

Per the germline V gene, CDR1 is SGHVS and CDR2 is FQNEAQ. This CDR3 contains 13 residues. Trimming stripped 1 base from V and 6 bases from J, with 7 bases between. The authors prepared the TCRbeta library with unique molecular identifiers. TCRdb re-called the PCR reads with MiXCR, one entry per CDR3 protein. This sample has approximately 31,000 distinct CDR3 sequences, with roughly 6.7% found just once. This clonotype showed up many times. As yet, its antigen is unknown. The source material was peripheral blood, sampled 60 days after TCRalphabeta/CD19-depleted stem cell transplant. The rearrangement uses TRBV7-8 and TRBJ2-1; D is ambiguous. This sequence was found in a child younger than two who had a stem cell transplant for acute myeloid leukemia, so the T cells may come from the graft donor. In DNA, the CDR3 is TGTGCCAGCAGCTTAGGCCTTCCCAATGAGCAGTTCTTC. Protein: CASSLGLPNEQFF. Full variable domain (remainder filled in from reference TRBV7-8 and TRBJ2-1): GAGVSQSPRYKVAKRGQDVALRCDPISGHVSLFWYQQALGQGPEFLTYFQNEAQLDKSGLPSDRFFAERPEGSVSTLKIQRTQQEDSAVYLCASSLGLPNEQFFGPGTRLTVL.